Below, 5 T cell receptor beta chains from the same sample are listed, as sequenced in a study of blood T cell repertoires in COVID-19. Sequencing used immunoSEQ multiplex PCR; TCRdb keeps in-frame clones, though not all of them. The profile shows about 160,000 clones, 75% to 90% of them singletons. The specimen sequenced was peripheral blood. The receptors were gathered from a human donor in a cohort sampled during active COVID-19.

CDR3 protein: CASSSRQGTPYEQYF. CDR3 in DNA: TGTGCCAGCAGCTCCAGACAGGGTACTCCCTACGAGCAGTACTTC. The V and J genes are TRBV13 and TRBJ2-7; 7 bases align to TRBD1. The ends lost 4 bases at V and 2 bases at J; junction bases unmatched: 8. This CDR3 has 15 residues. Germline loops: CDR1 PRHDT, CDR2 FYEKMQ (reference sequence).

This chain uses TRBV11-2 with TRBJ2-3; perhaps TRBD2 as D (6 bases). The CDR3 is 15 residues long. Germline V gene sequence: CDR1 SGHAT, CDR2 FQNNGV. The ends were cut back, 5 bases at V and 5 bases at J, with 17 bases in the middle. The CDR3: CASSLVGGGVDTQYF. The CDR3 DNA reads TGTGCCAGCAGCCTCGTGGGAGGAGGGGTAGATACGCAGTATTTT.

This chain uses TRBV19 with TRBJ2-1; D remains ambiguous. Germline V gene lookup returns CDR1 LNHDA and CDR2 SQIVND (reference sequence). The germline V and J ends were trimmed by 3 bases and 3 bases, with 6 bases remaining between them. The CDR3 runs 13 residues. CDR3: CASSIRSYNEQFF. DNA of the CDR3: TGTGCCAGTAGTATCCGCAGCTACAATGAGCAGTTCTTC.

This clone has only one observation. V usage is TRBV12-3 or TRBV12-4 and J usage is TRBJ2-2; D unclear. Deletions cut 3 bases from V and 6 bases from J, with 2 bases between. This CDR3 contains 11 residues. The CDR3 is CASSFAGELFF. The CDR3 coding sequence is TGTGCCAGCAGTTTCGCCGGGGAGCTGTTTTTT.

The gene calls are TRBV4-3 and TRBJ2-3, with 7 bases aligning to TRBD1. Germline V gene data show CDR1 as LGHNA and CDR2 as YSLEER. V was pared by 1 base and J by 2 bases, with 6 bases of the junction left unmatched. The CDR3 runs to 16 residues. DNA of the CDR3: TGCGCCAGCAGCCAAGGAGGGGGCAGAGTCACAGATACGCAGTATTTT. Protein sequence: CASSQGGGRVTDTQYF.